Following are 6 T cell receptor beta chains from one sample sequenced in a study of blood T cell repertoires in COVID-19. Assay used: immunoSEQ multiplex PCR; TCRdb lists only in-frame clones, some missing. The table has around 110,000 clones, roughly 84% seen once. The specimen sequenced was PBMCs or T cells enriched from blood (not recorded which). These receptors were collected from a woman in her 30s who had recovered from COVID-19.

The chain recombines TRBV7-2 with TRBJ1-5; 8 positions match TRBD1. The CDR3 covers 16 residues. Germline V lookup: CDR1 SGHTA, CDR2 FQGNSA. V trimming: 3 bases; J trimming: 1 base; junction bases outside the gene matches: 5. The CDR3 region is CASSFGQGASNQPQHF. CDR3 coding DNA: TGTGCCAGCAGCTTTGGTCAGGGGGCGAGCAATCAGCCCCAGCATTTT.

The V and J genes are TRBV25-1 and TRBJ2-3, with D possibly matching TRBD2 (6 bases). CDR3 length equals 14 residues. The V and J ends lost 4 bases and 1 base respectively, with 9 bases between them. The germline V gene has CDR1 MGHDK and CDR2 SYGVNS. The CDR3 loop reads CASSAAGRTDTQYF. CDR3 nucleotides: TGTGCCAGCAGTGCGGCGGGACGCACAGATACGCAGTATTTT.

The gene calls are TRBV7-9 and TRBJ1-2; no definite D call. The ends were cut back, 4 bases at V and 9 bases at J, with 15 bases in the middle. Germline CDR1 and CDR2: SEHNR and FQNEAQ (reference sequence). The length of the CDR3 is 13 residues. The CDR3 sequence is CASSYPGSFSYTF. DNA of the CDR3: TGTGCCAGCAGCTACCCAGGATCGTTTAGCTACACCTTC.

The chain recombines TRBV7-3 with TRBJ1-5; D remains unclear. The CDR3 runs 13 residues. V shed 1 base and J shed 7 bases, with 8 bases lying between them. Germline loops: CDR1 SGHTA, CDR2 FQGTGA. The CDR3 DNA reads TGTGCCAGCAGCTTAAATGCCGGGCAGCCCCAGCATTTT. It specifies CASSLNAGQPQHF.

The chain links TRBV4-2 to TRBJ2-1; 11 bases map to TRBD2. The germline V gene has CDR1 LGHNA and CDR2 YNFKEQ. V shed 4 bases, J shed 10 bases, and the junction held 9 bases outside the gene matches. The CDR3 is 15 residues long. CDR3 region: CASSPSGRQEGEQFF. The CDR3 DNA is TGTGCCAGCAGCCCTAGCGGGAGGCAGGAGGGGGAGCAGTTCTTC.

The chain recombines TRBV27 with TRBJ2-3; TRBD2 matches at 8 bases. The CDR3 totals 15 residues. From germline, CDR1 is MNHEY and CDR2 SMNVEV (reference sequence). Trimming removed 6 bases from V and 1 base from J; junction bases left unmatched: 6. CDR3 nucleotide sequence: TGTGCCAGCAGCCCAGCGGGAGCGGGCACAGATACGCAGTATTTT. It translates to CASSPAGAGTDTQYF.